These 11 T cell receptor beta chains share one sample of origin, sequenced in a study of cytomegalovirus exposure and HLA in healthy donors. Data came from immunoSEQ multiplex PCR; TCRdb stores just in-frame clones and leaves some out. The repertoire holds roughly 110,000 clones, with about 88% as singletons. The sequenced material came from PBMCs. The source is a woman aged 18 to 35 in good health and CMV-seropositive.

This chain uses TRBV27 with TRBJ2-5, with 9 nucleotides matching TRBD1. CDR1 is MNHEY, CDR2 SMNVEV, per germline (reference sequence). The CDR3 has 15 residues. V lost 2 bases and J lost 5; bases outside the gene matches: 6. In nucleotides, the CDR3 is TGTGCCAGCAGTTTAGGTACAGGGGGCCTGGAGACCCAGTACTTC. Its protein is CASSLGTGGLETQYF.

The chain is built from TRBV27 and TRBJ2-7; 8 bases fit TRBD1. The CDR3 extends over 15 amino acids. V lost 5 bases to trimming and J lost 0 bases; unmatched junction nucleotides: 6. Germline CDR1 and CDR2: MNHEY and SMNVEV (reference sequence). This CDR3 reads CASSPRDRHSYEQYF. CDR3 coding DNA: TGTGCCAGCAGTCCCAGGGACAGGCACTCCTACGAGCAGTACTTC.

The J gene is TRBJ2-7, the V gene TRBV4-1; a weak D match, TRBD2 (6 bases). The CDR3 has 15 residues. V gave up 1 base and J gave up 3 bases, with 13 bases separating them. Per germline, CDR1 MGHRA and CDR2 YSYEKL. The CDR3 bases are TGCGCCAGCAGCCAAGCCCCTGGAGGGGACTACGAGCAGTACTTC. This codes for CASSQAPGGDYEQYF.

A word on this clone: At one of its ends the junction is not consistent with the germline gene, which may arise from a read error. V and J are TRBV2 and TRBJ1-1; tentative D call: TRBD1 (6 bases). The CDR3 contains 12 residues. Looked up from germline, CDR1 is SNHLY and CDR2 is FYNNEI. The CDR3 loop is CARDRSNNEAFF. CDR3 nucleotide sequence: TGTGCCAGAGACAGGTCCAACAATGAAGCTTTCTTT.

This clone was counted a few times. The chain joins TRBV6-5 to TRBJ1-2; TRBD1 is a possible D gene (6 bases). In germline, CDR1 is MNHEY, CDR2 SVGAGI. The ends were cut back, 5 bases at V and 10 bases at J, with 11 bases in the middle. The CDR3 has 11 residues. The CDR3 is CASSRGQFYTF. The CDR3 nucleotides read TGTGCCAGCAGTCGCGGACAGTTCTACACCTTC.

The chain uses TRBV28 and TRBJ2-1; tentatively, D is TRBD2 (5 bases). Germline-derived CDR1 and CDR2 are MDHEN and SYDVKM. The CDR3 is 16 amino acids. Trimming shortened V by 4 bases and J by 7 bases, and 20 bases separated the two germline ends. CDR3 bases: TGTGCCAGCAGTTCGCAATATACGACCAGAGGGAATGAGCAGTTCTTC. Protein sequence: CASSSQYTTRGNEQFF.

The gene calls are TRBV10-3 and TRBJ2-4; 7 bases are a match to TRBD1. J lost 8 bases, V lost 4 bases, and 5 bases had no gene match. The germline gives CDR1 ENHRY, CDR2 SYGVKD. This CDR3 comprises 13 residues. The DNA for the CDR3 is TGTGCCATCAGTGGCGACAGGGAGTACATTCAGTACTTC. It is translated as CAISGDREYIQYF.

The rearrangement joins TRBV28 to TRBJ1-4, with a weak D call TRBD1 (6 bases). The CDR3 spans 17 residues. The germline V gene encodes CDR1 MDHEN and CDR2 SYDVKM. V was cut by 5 bases and J by 1 base, with 17 bases left in between. The CDR3 DNA follows: TGTGCCAGCAGTCCTAACAGGGAGGGTAGAACTAATGAAAAACTGTTTTTT. Translating it yields CASSPNREGRTNEKLFF.

The V gene is TRBV6-1, the J gene TRBJ2-3; 12 bases line up with TRBD2. Germline CDR1 MNHNS, CDR2 SASEGT. The V gene end was trimmed by 4 bases and the J gene end by 3 bases; junction bases not matched to a gene: 5. The CDR3 contains 16 residues. The CDR3 sequence is CASSGASGGATDTQYF. In nucleotides, the CDR3 is TGTGCCAGCAGTGGGGCTAGCGGGGGGGCGACAGATACGCAGTATTTT.

The genes are TRBV4-1 and TRBJ2-2; D is perhaps TRBD2 (5 bases). With 1 base removed from V and 7 bases from J, the gap between germline ends came to 7 bases. The germline V gene encodes CDR1 MGHRA and CDR2 YSYEKL. CDR3 length equals 13 residues. The CDR3: CASSQASFGELFF. The CDR3 region has the DNA TGCGCCAGCAGCCAAGCTAGCTTCGGGGAGCTGTTTTTT.

This rearrangement joins TRBV6-1 to TRBJ1-2, with D unclear. This CDR3 is 13 amino acids long. V lost 4 bases to trimming and J lost 8 bases, with 14 bases between them. CDR1 is MNHNS, CDR2 SASEGT, per germline. CDR3 protein: CASSARDLRGYTF. DNA of the CDR3: TGTGCCAGCAGTGCTCGGGATCTTCGCGGCTACACCTTC.